The 19 T cell receptor beta chains below were found in one sample sequenced in a study of OX40 agonist ivuxolimab in advanced cancers. Some clones are missing from TCRdb's copy, which holds only in-frame ones; the method was immunoSEQ multiplex PCR. This table has about 50,000 clones, around 83% appearing once. This specimen consisted of CD4+ or CD8+ T cells sorted from blood, obtained in a trial of the OX40 agonist ivuxolimab. The receptor set was obtained from an adult with an advanced solid tumor such as melanoma, head and neck, liver or kidney cancer.

The V and J genes are TRBV7-8 and TRBJ1-1; D unclear. V dropped 5 bases and J dropped 1 base, with 17 bases sitting between them. This CDR3 spans 16 amino acids. CDR1 is SGHVS, CDR2 FQNEAQ, per germline. The CDR3 DNA follows: TGTGCCAGCAGCCTCTCGGCCGACGGCAGGAACACTGAAGCTTTCTTT. Encoded protein: CASSLSADGRNTEAFF. The full variable domain, in which reference TRBV7-8 and TRBJ1-1 provide the parts outside the CDR3, is GAGVSQSPRYKVAKRGQDVALRCDPISGHVSLFWYQQALGQGPEFLTYFQNEAQLDKSGLPSDRFFAERPEGSVSTLKIQRTQQEDSAVYLCASSLSADGRNTEAFFGQGTRLTVV.

The rearrangement uses TRBV19 and TRBJ1-1; D is ambiguous. The CDR3 length is 16 residues. From germline, CDR1 is LNHDA and CDR2 SQIVND (reference sequence). The germline V and J ends were trimmed by 0 bases and 0 bases, with 11 bases remaining between them. Written as DNA, the CDR3 is TGTGCCAGTAGTATAGATCGCCAGCGAATGAACACTGAAGCTTTCTTT. Translation gives CASSIDRQRMNTEAFF.

Only a few counts were recorded for this clone. The chain is built from TRBV18 and TRBJ1-1; weak D call: TRBD1 (5 bases). The CDR3 totals 14 residues. Germline lookup yields CDR1 KGHSH and CDR2 LQKENI. V lost 6 bases and J lost 4, with 15 bases in between. DNA for the CDR3: TGTGCCAGCTCCACCGGCAGGGCAGTCACTGAAGCTTTCTTT. Translated, it gives CASSTGRAVTEAFF.

The V call is TRBV2, the J call TRBJ2-1; no reliable D call. The V end was cut by 7 bases, the J end by 0 bases, with 10 bases between. Germline-derived CDR1 and CDR2 are SNHLY and FYNNEI. CDR3 length equals 14 residues. CDR3 sequence (DNA): TGTGCCAGCAAGGAAACGAGCTCCTACAATGAGCAGTTCTTC. This translates into CASKETSSYNEQFF.

This sequence joins TRBV5-1 and TRBJ2-3; D is ambiguous. From germline, CDR1 is SGHRS and CDR2 YFSETQ. The length of the CDR3 is 13 residues. V dropped 5 bases and J dropped 1 base, with 8 bases sitting between them. In DNA form, the CDR3 reads TGCGCCAGCAGTCCCTTTGGCACAGATACGCAGTATTTT. Its protein product is CASSPFGTDTQYF.

The chain joins TRBV5-6 to TRBJ2-7, with 10 bases that match TRBD1. The germline CDR1 and CDR2 sequences are SGHDT and YYEEEE. The CDR3 length is 16 residues. V gave up 2 bases and J gave up 4 bases; unmatched junction bases: 9. CDR3 sequence reads: CASSLMRDRGSYEQYF. The CDR3 DNA sequence: TGTGCCAGCAGCTTAATGCGGGACAGGGGATCGTACGAGCAGTACTTC.

The V gene is TRBV4-3, the J gene TRBJ2-1, with 7 bases identical to TRBD1. This CDR3 region has 13 residues. Germline values: CDR1 LGHNA, CDR2 YSLEER. Trimming cost V 1 base and J 10 bases; bases outside gene matches: 4. The CDR3 bases are TGCGCCAGCAGCCAAGCCCAGGGGGACGAGCAGTTCTTC. Its translation is CASSQAQGDEQFF.

V usage is TRBV19 and J usage is TRBJ1-3; D unclear. The V end lost 3 bases, the J end lost 4 bases, and 10 bases lay between the germline ends. CDR1 is LNHDA, CDR2 SQIVND, per germline (reference sequence). The CDR3 loop spans 14 amino acids. In DNA form, the CDR3 reads TGTGCCAGTAGTATCCGGACTCCAGGAAACACCATATATTTT. Its protein is CASSIRTPGNTIYF.

The genes are TRBV11-3 and TRBJ2-1, with 7 bases matching TRBD2. V shed 4 bases and J 2 bases; nucleotides not matched to a gene: 2. CDR3 size: 14 residues. Germline V gene lookup returns CDR1 SGHNT and CDR2 YENEEA. CDR3 nucleotides: TGTGCCAGCAGCTCCGGACTAGCCTACAATGAGCAGTTCTTC. Translated: CASSSGLAYNEQFF.

J is TRBJ2-7 and V is TRBV28, with unresolved D. The ends were cut back, 6 bases at V and 2 bases at J, with 11 bases in the middle. CDR3 length equals 13 residues. Per germline, CDR1 MDHEN and CDR2 SYDVKM. The CDR3 spells CASRNSGAYEQYF. The CDR3 DNA reads as TGTGCCAGCAGAAATAGTGGGGCCTACGAGCAGTACTTC.

This clone has just a few counts. V is TRBV30 and J is TRBJ1-2, with unresolved D. The CDR3 has 13 amino acids. Trimming took 2 bases from V and 3 from J, leaving 10 bases between them. Per the germline V gene, CDR1 is GTSNPN and CDR2 is SVGIG (reference sequence). The CDR3 DNA sequence: TGTGCCTGGAGTCGGGTTCTGGACTATGGCTACACCTTC. Its protein is CAWSRVLDYGYTF.

This chain uses TRBV11-2 with TRBJ2-1, with D possibly being TRBD2 (5 bases). CDR3 length: 19 residues. The V gene's germline CDR1 is SGHAT and CDR2 FQNNGV. Trimming cost V 0 bases and J 1 base, with 19 bases left between them. In DNA form, the CDR3 reads TGTGCCAGCAGCTTAGATGTAGCGAGATCTACAATTTCCTACAATGAGCAGTTCTTC. It encodes CASSLDVARSTISYNEQFF.

The CDR3 region has the DNA TGTGCCAGCAGCCCTATTACGGGGGGGAGGAACACTGAAGCTTTCTTT. It specifies CASSPITGGRNTEAFF. This chain joins TRBV9 and TRBJ1-1, with D maybe TRBD1 (5 bases). The CDR3 runs 16 residues. CDR1 SGDLS and CDR2 YYNGEE come from the germline V gene. The germline V and J ends were trimmed by 4 bases and 1 base, with 17 bases remaining between them.

The gene calls are TRBV2 and TRBJ1-1; 7 nucleotides agree with TRBD1. The germline V gene has CDR1 SNHLY and CDR2 FYNNEI. The ends lost 5 bases at V and 2 bases at J; junction bases unmatched: 11. CDR3 length equals 16 residues. CDR3 nucleotide sequence: TGTGCCAGCAGTCCGAACAGGGGTCTCCCAAACACTGAAGCTTTCTTT. It specifies CASSPNRGLPNTEAFF.

CDR3 nucleotide sequence: TGTGCCAGCAGCGCGCAGACAGGGGGGCATGGCTACACCTTC. Amino acids: CASSAQTGGHGYTF. The rearrangement links TRBV9 to TRBJ1-2; 9 bases are a match to TRBD1. Per the germline V gene, CDR1 is SGDLS and CDR2 is YYNGEE. CDR3 length: 14 amino acids. J gave up 6 bases and V 3 bases, and 6 bases lay outside the gene matches.

V gene TRBV5-1 combines with J gene TRBJ1-1; 8 nucleotides match TRBD1. Germline V lookup: CDR1 SGHRS, CDR2 YFSETQ. This CDR3 contains 15 residues. The trim removed 5 bases at V and 0 bases at J, leaving 6 bases unmatched. The CDR3 sequence: CASRPGQGVNTEAFF. In DNA form, the CDR3 reads TGCGCCAGCAGGCCAGGACAGGGTGTGAACACTGAAGCTTTCTTT.

This rearrangement joins TRBV21-1 to TRBJ2-1; the DNA was not compared with TRBD2, the D call given in the table. TRBV21-1 constitutes a pseudogene. CDR3 size: 17 residues. CDR3 bases: TGTGCCAGCAGCAAAGCGACACTAGCGGGGGGGTTGGTTGAGCAGTTCTTC. Its protein is CASSKATLAGGLVEQFF.

The chain couples TRBV27 to TRBJ1-5; TRBD1 agrees at 8 bases. The CDR3 has 15 amino acids. Trimming removed 5 bases from V and 0 bases from J; junction bases left unmatched: 3. The germline V gene encodes CDR1 MNHEY and CDR2 SMNVEV (reference sequence). The CDR3 bases are TGTGCCAGCAGTGAACAGGGGGTTAGCAATCAGCCCCAGCATTTT. Amino acids: CASSEQGVSNQPQHF.

CDR3 in DNA: TGTGCCAGCAGTTACGAGGGTATCGGCGGCTACACCTTC. This gives the protein CASSYEGIGGYTF. The rearrangement joins TRBV6-6 to TRBJ1-2; D ambiguous. There are 13 residues in the CDR3. The germline CDR1 and CDR2 sequences are MNHNY and SVGAGI (reference sequence). V lost 2 bases and J lost 8, with 12 bases in between.